The 4 T cell receptor beta chains reported below all come from one sample, sequenced in a study of cytomegalovirus exposure and HLA in healthy donors. It was with 60 Vbeta and 13 Jbeta primers that the PCR ran. Assay used: immunoSEQ multiplex PCR; TCRdb lists only in-frame clones, some missing. This sample yields about 190,000 clones, of which about 70% are seen a single time; 1.5% to 2% belongs to the top ten. Input material: PBMCs. These receptors all stem from a woman aged 30 to 39 in good health and CMV-seronegative.

This chain connects TRBV9 to TRBJ2-2; 9 positions agree with TRBD1. This CDR3 spans 18 amino acids. Germline V lookup: CDR1 SGDLS, CDR2 YYNGEE. Trimming at V came to 0 bases and at J to 4 bases, leaving 10 bases not matched to a gene. The CDR3 nucleotides read TGTGCCAGCAGCGTAGGGGGAATGGGACAGGGAGGCACCGGGGAGCTGTTTTTT. Translating gives CASSVGGMGQGGTGELFF.

The chain has TRBV2 and TRBJ1-1; D is possibly TRBD1 (5 bases). V was cut by 1 base and J by 0 bases, with 9 bases left in between. CDR1 SNHLY and CDR2 FYNNEI come from the germline V gene. This CDR3 region has 15 residues. CDR3 amino acids: CASSEDGGMNTEAFF. DNA for the CDR3: TGTGCCAGCAGTGAAGACGGGGGGATGAACACTGAAGCTTTCTTT. Variable domain in full (rest from reference TRBV2 and TRBJ1-1): EPEVTQTPSHQVTQMGQEVILRCVPISNHLYFYWYRQILGQKVEFLVSFYNNEISEKSEIFDDQFSVERPDGSNFTLKIRSTKLEDSAMYFCASSEDGGMNTEAFFGQGTRLTVV.

V usage is TRBV14 and J usage is TRBJ2-1; maybe TRBD2 (6 bases). This CDR3 has 14 amino acids. Trimming took off 1 base at V and 8 bases at J, with 12 bases between the two ends. CDR1 is SGHDN and CDR2 is FVKESK in the germline V gene. CDR3 loop: CASSQVVGGDEQFF. CDR3 DNA: TGTGCCAGCAGCCAAGTCGTCGGGGGTGATGAGCAGTTCTTC.

This chain connects TRBV6-5 to TRBJ1-5; TRBD1 aligns across 8 bases. V was pared by 5 bases and J by 4 bases, with 1 base of the junction left unmatched. Germline lookup yields CDR1 MNHEY and CDR2 SVGAGI. This CDR3 contains 13 residues. CDR3 coding DNA: TGTGCCAGCAGTAGACAGGGGAATCAGCCCCAGCATTTT. It yields the protein CASSRQGNQPQHF.